The clone carrying this T cell receptor beta chain appeared many times. The CDR3 covers 11 residues. The V gene lost 4 bases and the J gene lost 4 bases, with 5 bases spanning the gap. Germline CDR1 MNHEY, CDR2 SVGEGT. This sample stems from a study of T cell responses to AZD1222 COVID-19 vaccine. Data came from immunoSEQ multiplex PCR; TCRdb stores just in-frame clones and leaves some out. The table includes approximately 110,000 clones, roughly 87% detected once. This chain connects TRBV6-2 or TRBV6-3 to TRBJ2-7; no reliable D call. Sequenced here: peripheral blood, sampled 28 days after the second AZD1222 dose. The sequence was collected from an adult who received the AZD1222 COVID-19 vaccine. CDR3 bases: TGTGCCAGCAGTTTCAGATACGAGCAGTACTTC. Translated, it gives CASSFRYEQYF.